This TCR beta chain was recovered during a study of T cells in Graves' hyperthyroidism and ophthalmopathy. Whole-study findings and limits: Patients with ophthalmopathy were separated from those with stable hyperthyroidism by a 13 V-J model.

TCR beta CDR3 region amplification was performed from RNA transcripts. Initially, a first-round RT-PCR of the TCR CDR3 employed the HTBI primer set. MiXCR, run by TCRdb on the multiplex PCR reads, gives a single entry per CDR3 protein. The profile shows about 360,000 distinct CDR3 sequences, less than 15% of them singletons. Many counts were recorded for this clonotype. What it recognizes is unknown. The sample was blood. This clonotype was obtained from a woman aged 18-29 years with Graves' hyperthyroidism.

The CDR3 nucleotides read TGTGCCAGCAGTGAAGACGGCACGGTACTCTCTGGCTACACCTTC. Its translation: CASSEDGTVLSGYTF. The rearrangement joins TRBV25-1 to TRBJ1-2; no clear D. V dropped 2 bases and J dropped 7 bases, with 17 bases sitting between them. CDR1 is MGHDK and CDR2 is SYGVNS in the germline V gene. The CDR3 totals 15 residues.